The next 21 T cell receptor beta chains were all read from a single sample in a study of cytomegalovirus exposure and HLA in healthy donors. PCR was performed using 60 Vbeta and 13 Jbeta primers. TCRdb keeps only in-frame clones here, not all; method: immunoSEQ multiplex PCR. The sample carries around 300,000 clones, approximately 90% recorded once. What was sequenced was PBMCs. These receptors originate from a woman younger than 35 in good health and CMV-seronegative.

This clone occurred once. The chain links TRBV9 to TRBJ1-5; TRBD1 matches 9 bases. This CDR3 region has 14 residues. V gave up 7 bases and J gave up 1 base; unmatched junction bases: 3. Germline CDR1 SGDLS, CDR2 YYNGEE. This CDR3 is CASGGTGSNQPQHF. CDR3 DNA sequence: TGTGCCAGCGGAGGGACAGGGAGCAATCAGCCCCAGCATTTT.

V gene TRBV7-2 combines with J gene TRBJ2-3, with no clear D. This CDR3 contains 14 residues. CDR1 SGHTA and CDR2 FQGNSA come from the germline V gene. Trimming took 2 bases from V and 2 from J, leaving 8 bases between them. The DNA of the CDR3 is TGTGCCAGCAGCTTATATCTAAACACAGATACGCAGTATTTT. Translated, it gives CASSLYLNTDTQYF.

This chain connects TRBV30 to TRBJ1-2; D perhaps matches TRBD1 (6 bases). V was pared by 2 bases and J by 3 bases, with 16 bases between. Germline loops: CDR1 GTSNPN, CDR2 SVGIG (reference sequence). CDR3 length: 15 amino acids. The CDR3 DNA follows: TGTGCCTGGAGTCTAGCTCACAGGGTGGACTATGGCTACACCTTC. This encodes CAWSLAHRVDYGYTF. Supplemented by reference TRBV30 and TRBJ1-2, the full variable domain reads SQTIHQWPATLVQPVGSPLSLECTVEGTSNPNLYWYRQAAGRGLQLLFYSVGIGQISSEVPQNLSASRPQDRQFILSSKKLLLSDSGFYLCAWSLAHRVDYGYTFGSGTRLTVV.

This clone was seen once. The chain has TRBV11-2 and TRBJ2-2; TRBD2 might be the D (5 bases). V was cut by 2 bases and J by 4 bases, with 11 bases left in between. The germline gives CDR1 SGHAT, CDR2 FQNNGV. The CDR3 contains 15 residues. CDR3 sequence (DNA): TGTGCCAGCAGCTTATTAGGAGGTGGCACCGGGGAGCTGTTTTTT. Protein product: CASSLLGGGTGELFF.

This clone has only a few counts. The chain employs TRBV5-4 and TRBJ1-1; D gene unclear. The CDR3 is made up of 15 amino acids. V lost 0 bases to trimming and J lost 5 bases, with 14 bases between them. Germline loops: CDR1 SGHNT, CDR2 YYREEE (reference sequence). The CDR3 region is CASSLEPTSETEAFF. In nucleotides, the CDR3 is TGTGCCAGCAGCTTGGAACCCACAAGCGAGACTGAAGCTTTCTTT.

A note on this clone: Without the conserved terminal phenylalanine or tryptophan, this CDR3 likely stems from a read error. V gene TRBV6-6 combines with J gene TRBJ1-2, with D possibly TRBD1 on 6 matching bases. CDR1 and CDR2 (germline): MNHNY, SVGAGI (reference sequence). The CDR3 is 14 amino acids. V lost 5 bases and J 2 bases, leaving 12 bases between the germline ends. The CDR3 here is CASSQGTGNYGYTS. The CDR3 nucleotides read TGTGCCAGCAGTCAGGGTACAGGGAACTATGGCTACACCTCC.

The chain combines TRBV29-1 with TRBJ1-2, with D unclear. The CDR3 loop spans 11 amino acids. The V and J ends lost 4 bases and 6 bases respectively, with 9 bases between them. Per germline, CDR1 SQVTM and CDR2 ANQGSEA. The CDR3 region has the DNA TGCAGCGTTGCTCCTGAGGATGGCTACACCTTC. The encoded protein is CSVAPEDGYTF.

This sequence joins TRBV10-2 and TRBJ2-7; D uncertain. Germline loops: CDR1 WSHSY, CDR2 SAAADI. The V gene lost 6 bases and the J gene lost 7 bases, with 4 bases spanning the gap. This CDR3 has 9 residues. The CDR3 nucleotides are TGCGCCAGCAGGAGGGAGCAGTACTTC. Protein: CASRREQYF.

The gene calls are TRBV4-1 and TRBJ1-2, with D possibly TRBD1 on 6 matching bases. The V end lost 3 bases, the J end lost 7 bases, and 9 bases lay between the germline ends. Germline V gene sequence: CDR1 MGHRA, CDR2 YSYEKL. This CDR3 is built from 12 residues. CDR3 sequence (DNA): TGCGCCAGCAGCCACAGGGGATCTGGCTACACCTTC. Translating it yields CASSHRGSGYTF.

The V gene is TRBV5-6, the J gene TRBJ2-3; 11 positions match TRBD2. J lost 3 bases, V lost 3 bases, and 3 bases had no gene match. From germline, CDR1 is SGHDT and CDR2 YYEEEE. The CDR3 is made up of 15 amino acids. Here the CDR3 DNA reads TGTGCCAGCAGCTACCCTAGCGGGGGGACAGATACGCAGTATTTT. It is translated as CASSYPSGGTDTQYF.

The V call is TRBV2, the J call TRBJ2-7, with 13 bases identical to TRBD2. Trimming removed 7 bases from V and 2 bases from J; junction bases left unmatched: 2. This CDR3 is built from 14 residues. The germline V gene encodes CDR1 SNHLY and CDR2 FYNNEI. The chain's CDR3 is CASTGLAGAYEQYF. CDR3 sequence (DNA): TGTGCCAGCACAGGACTAGCGGGGGCCTACGAGCAGTACTTC.

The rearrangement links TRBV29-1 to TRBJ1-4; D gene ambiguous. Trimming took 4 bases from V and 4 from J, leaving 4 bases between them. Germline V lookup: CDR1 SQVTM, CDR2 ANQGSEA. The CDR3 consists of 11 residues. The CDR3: CSVGGNEKLFF. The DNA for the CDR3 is TGCAGCGTTGGCGGTAATGAAAAACTGTTTTTT.

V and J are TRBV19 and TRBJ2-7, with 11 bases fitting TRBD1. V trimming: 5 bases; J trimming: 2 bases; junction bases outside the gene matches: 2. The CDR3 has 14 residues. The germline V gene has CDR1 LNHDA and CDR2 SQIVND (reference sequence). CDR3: CASSPGQGAYEQYF. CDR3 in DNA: TGTGCCAGTAGTCCGGGACAGGGGGCCTACGAGCAGTACTTC.

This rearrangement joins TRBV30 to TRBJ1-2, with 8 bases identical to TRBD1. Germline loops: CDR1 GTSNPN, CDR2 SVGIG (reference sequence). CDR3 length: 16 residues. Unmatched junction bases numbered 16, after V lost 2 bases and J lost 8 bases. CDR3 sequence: CAWSSDWTGWVYGYTF. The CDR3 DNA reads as TGTGCCTGGAGTTCAGACTGGACAGGGTGGGTTTACGGCTACACCTTC.

The CDR3 bases are TGTGCCAGCAATCAAGGGGCAGGACCGGGCATTGAGCAGTTCTTC. Amino acid sequence: CASNQGAGPGIEQFF. The chain carries TRBV25-1 and TRBJ2-1; weak D call: TRBD1 (5 bases). The germline CDR1 and CDR2 sequences are MGHDK and SYGVNS. The CDR3 consists of 15 residues. Trimming removed 7 bases at V and 9 bases at J, with 22 bases between.

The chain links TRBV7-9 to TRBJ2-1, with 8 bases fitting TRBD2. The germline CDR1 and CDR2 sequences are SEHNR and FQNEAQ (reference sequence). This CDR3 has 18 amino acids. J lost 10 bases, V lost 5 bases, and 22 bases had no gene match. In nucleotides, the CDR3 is TGTGCCAGCAGCCCAGTCAGGGATAGGCGGGGGGCCCCTTTAGAGCAGTTCTTC. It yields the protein CASSPVRDRRGAPLEQFF.

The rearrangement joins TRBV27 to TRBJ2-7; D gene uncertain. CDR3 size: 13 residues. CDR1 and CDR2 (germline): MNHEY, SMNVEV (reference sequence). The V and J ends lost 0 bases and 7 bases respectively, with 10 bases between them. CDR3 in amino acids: CASSLSPSREQYF. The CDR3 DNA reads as TGTGCCAGCAGTTTATCCCCTAGTCGGGAGCAGTACTTC.

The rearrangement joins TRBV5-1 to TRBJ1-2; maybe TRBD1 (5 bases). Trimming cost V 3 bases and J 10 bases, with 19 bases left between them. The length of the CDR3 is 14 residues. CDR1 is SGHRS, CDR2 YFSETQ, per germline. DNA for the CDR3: TGCGCCAGCAGCTCAAATGAATTACGGGGGGACTACACCTTC. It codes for CASSSNELRGDYTF.

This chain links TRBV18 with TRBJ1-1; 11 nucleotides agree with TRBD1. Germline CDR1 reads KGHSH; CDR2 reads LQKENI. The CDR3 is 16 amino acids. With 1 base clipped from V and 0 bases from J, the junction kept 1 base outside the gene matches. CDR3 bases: TGTGCCAGCTCACCACGGACAGGGGGCTTGAACACTGAAGCTTTCTTT. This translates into CASSPRTGGLNTEAFF.

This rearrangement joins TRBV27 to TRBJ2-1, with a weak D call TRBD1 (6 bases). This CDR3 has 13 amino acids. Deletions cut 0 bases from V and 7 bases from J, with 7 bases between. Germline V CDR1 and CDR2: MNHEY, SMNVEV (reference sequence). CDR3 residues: CASSLSRGNEQFF. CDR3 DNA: TGTGCCAGCAGTTTATCTAGGGGGAATGAGCAGTTCTTC.

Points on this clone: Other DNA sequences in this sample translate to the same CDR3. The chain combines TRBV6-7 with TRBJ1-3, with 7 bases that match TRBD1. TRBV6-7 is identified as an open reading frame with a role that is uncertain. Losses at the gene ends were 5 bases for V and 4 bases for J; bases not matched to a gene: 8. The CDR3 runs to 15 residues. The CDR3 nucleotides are TGTGCCAGCAGTGGAAGTACAGGGGAGGGAAACACCATATATTTT. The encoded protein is CASSGSTGEGNTIYF.